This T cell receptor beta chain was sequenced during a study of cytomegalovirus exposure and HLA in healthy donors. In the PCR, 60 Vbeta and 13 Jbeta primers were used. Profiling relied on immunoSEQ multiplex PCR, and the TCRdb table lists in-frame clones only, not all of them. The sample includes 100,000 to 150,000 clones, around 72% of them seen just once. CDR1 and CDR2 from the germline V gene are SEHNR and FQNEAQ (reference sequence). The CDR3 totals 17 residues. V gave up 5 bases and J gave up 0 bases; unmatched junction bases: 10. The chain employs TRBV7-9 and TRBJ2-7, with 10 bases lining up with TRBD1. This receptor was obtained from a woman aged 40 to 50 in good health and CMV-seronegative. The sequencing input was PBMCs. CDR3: CASSRTGQGLSSYEQYF. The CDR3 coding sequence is TGTGCCAGCAGCCGGACGGGACAGGGGCTCTCCTCCTACGAGCAGTACTTC.